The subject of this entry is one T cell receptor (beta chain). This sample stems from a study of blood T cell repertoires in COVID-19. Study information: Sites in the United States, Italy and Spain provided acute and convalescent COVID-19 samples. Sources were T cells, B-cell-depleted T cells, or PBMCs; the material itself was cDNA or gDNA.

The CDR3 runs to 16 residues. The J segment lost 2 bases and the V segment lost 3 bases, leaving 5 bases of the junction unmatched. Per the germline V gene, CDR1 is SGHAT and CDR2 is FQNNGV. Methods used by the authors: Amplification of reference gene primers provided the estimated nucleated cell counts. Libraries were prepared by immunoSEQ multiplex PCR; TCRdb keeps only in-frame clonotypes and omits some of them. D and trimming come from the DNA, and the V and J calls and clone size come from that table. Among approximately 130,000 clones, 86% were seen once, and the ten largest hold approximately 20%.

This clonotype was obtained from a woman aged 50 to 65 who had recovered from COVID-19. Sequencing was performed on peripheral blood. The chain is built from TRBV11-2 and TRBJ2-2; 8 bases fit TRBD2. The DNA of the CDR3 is TGTGCCAGCAGCTTGCAACTAGCGGCCAACACCGGGGAGCTGTTTTTT. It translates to CASSLQLAANTGELFF.